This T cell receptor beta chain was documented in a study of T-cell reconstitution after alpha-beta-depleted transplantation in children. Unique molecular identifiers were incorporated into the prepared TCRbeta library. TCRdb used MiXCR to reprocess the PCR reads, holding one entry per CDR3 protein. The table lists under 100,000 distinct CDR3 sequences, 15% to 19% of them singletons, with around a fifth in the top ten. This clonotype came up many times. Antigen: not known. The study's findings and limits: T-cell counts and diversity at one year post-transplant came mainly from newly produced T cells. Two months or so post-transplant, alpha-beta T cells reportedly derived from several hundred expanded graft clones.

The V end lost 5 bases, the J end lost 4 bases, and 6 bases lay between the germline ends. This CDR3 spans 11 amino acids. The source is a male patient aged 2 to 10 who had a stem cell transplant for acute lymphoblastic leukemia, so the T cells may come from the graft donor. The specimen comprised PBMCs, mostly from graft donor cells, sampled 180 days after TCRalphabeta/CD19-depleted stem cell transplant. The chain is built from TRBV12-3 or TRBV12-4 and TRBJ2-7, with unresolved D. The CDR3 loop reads CASSHDYEQYF. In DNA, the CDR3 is TGTGCCAGCAGTCATGATTACGAGCAGTACTTC.